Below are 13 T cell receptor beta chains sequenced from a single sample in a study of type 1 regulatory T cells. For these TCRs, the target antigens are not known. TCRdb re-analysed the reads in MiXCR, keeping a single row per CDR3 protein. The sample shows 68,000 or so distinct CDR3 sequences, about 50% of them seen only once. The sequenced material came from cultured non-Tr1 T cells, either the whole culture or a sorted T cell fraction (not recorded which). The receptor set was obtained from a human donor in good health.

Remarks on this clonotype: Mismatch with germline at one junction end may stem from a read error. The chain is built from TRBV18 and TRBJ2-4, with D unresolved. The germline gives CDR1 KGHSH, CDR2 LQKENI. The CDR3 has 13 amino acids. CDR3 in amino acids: CASSRLAKNNQYF. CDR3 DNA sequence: TGTGCCAGCTCACGATTAGCCAAAAACAATCAGTACTTC.

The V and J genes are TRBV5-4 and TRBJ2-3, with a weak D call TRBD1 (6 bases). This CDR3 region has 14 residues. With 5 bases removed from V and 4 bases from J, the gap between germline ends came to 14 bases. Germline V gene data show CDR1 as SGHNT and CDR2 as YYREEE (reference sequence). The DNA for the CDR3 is TGTGCCAGCAGACGACAGGCTGATGCAGATACGCAGTATTTT. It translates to CASRRQADADTQYF.

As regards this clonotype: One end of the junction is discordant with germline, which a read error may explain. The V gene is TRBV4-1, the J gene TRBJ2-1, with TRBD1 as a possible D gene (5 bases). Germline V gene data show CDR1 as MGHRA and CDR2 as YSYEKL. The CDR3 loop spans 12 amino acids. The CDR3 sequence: CASSQDRTKKVF. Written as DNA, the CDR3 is TGCGCCAGCAGCCAAGATAGGACAAAAAAGGTCTTC.

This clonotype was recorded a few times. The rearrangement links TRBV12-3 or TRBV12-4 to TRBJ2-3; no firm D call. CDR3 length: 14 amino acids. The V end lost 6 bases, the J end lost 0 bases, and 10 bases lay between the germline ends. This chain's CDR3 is CASRGNSSTDTQYF. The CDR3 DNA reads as TGTGCCAGCAGGGGGAACAGCAGCACAGATACGCAGTATTTT.

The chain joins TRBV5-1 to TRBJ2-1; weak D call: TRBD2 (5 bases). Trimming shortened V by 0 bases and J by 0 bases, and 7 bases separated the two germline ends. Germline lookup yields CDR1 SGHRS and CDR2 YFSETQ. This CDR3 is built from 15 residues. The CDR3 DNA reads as TGCGCCAGCAGCTTGGGTGGGAGCTCCTACAATGAGCAGTTCTTC. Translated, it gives CASSLGGSSYNEQFF.

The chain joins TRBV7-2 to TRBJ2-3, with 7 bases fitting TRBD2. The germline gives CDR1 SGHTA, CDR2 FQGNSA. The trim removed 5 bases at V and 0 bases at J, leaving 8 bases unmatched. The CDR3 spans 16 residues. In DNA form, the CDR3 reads TGTGCCAGCAGCCCAAGTCTAGCGGCTAGCACAGATACGCAGTATTTT. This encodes CASSPSLAASTDTQYF. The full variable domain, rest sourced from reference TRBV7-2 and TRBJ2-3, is GAGVSQSPSNKVTEKGKDVELRCDPISGHTALYWYRQSLGQGLEFLIYFQGNSAPDKSGLPSDRFSAERTGGSVSTLTIQRTQQEDSAVYLCASSPSLAASTDTQYFGPGTRLTVL.

The CDR3 reads CASSRSQVAGGEDTQYF. The CDR3 region has the DNA TGCGCCAGCAGCCGAAGTCAGGTTGCGGGGGGGGAAGATACGCAGTATTTT. The rearrangement links TRBV4-1 to TRBJ2-3; 9 bases are a match to TRBD2. V was pared by 4 bases and J by 5 bases, with 13 bases of the junction left unmatched. This CDR3 comprises 17 residues. CDR1 and CDR2 from the germline V gene are MGHRA and YSYEKL.

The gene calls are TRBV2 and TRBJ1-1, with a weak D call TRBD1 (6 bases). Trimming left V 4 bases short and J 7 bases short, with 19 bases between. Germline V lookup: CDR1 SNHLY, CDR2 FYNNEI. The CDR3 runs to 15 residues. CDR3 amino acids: CASSAQGSPGSEAFF. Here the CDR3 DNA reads TGTGCCAGCAGTGCACAGGGAAGCCCCGGCAGTGAAGCTTTCTTT. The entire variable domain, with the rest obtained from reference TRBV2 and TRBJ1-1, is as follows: EPEVTQTPSHQVTQMGQEVILRCVPISNHLYFYWYRQILGQKVEFLVSFYNNEISEKSEIFDDQFSVERPDGSNFTLKIRSTKLEDSAMYFCASSAQGSPGSEAFFGQGTRLTVV.

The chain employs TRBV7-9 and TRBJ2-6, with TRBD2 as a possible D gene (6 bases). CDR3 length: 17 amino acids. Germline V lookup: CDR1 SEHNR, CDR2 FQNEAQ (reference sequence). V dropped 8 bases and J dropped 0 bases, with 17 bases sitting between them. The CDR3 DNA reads TGTGCCAGCGCCGGCACGGGAGTAGGCTCTGGGGCCAACGTCCTGACTTTC. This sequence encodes CASAGTGVGSGANVLTF.

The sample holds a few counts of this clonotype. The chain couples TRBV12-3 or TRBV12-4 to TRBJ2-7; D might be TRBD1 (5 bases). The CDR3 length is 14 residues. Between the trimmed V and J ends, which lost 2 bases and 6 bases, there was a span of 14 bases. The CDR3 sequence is CASSLRTGKSEQYF. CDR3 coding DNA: TGTGCCAGCAGTTTACGAACAGGTAAAAGCGAGCAGTACTTC.

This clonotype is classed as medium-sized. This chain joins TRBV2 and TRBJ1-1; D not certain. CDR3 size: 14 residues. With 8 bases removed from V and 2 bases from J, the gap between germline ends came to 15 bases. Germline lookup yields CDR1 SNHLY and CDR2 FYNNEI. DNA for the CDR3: TGTGCCAGCGTACGATTTTCGGGAAACACTGAAGCTTTCTTT. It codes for CASVRFSGNTEAFF.

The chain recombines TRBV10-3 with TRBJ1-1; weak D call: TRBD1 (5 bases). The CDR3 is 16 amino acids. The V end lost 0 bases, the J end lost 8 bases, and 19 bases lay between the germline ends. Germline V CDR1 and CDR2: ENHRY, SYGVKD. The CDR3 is CAISESRREGVGEAFF. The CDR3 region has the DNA TGTGCCATCAGTGAGTCGAGGAGGGAAGGGGTTGGCGAAGCTTTCTTT.

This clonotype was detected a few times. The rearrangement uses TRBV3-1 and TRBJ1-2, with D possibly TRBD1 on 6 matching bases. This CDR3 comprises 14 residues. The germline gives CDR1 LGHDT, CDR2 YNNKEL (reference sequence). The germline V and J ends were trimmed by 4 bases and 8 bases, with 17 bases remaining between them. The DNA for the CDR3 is TGTGCCAGCAGCCTTTTGACAGGTTGGAACGGCTACACCTTC. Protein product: CASSLLTGWNGYTF.